This T cell receptor beta chain originates from a study of control samples from healthy donors and cancer patients. Repertoires were generated with immunoSEQ multiplex PCR, while TCRdb's copy carries only in-frame clones and drops some. The data contain under 80,000 clones, 93% of them singletons. Sequencing was carried out using PBMCs. The receptor's source is a woman between 40 and 55 years old with lung cancer.

The CDR3 nucleotides are TGTGCCAGTACCGAAGGACCGAGAGGCAATCAGCCCCAGCATTTT. This encodes CASTEGPRGNQPQHF. V usage is TRBV19 and J usage is TRBJ1-5; D gene uncertain. V lost 7 bases and J lost 2, with 15 bases in between. The germline CDR1 and CDR2 sequences are LNHDA and SQIVND (reference sequence). This CDR3 contains 15 residues.